This TCR beta chain was documented in a study of blood T cell repertoires in COVID-19. Across the whole study: The samples span acute and convalescent COVID-19 from the United States, Italy and Spain.

Enrollment of patients from Seattle took place during active infection, with longitudinal follow-up. Authors' processing steps: Using reference gene primer amplification, nucleated cell counts were estimated. TCRdb's table, derived via immunoSEQ multiplex PCR, lists solely in-frame clones and lacks some. The DNA gave D and trimming, while V, J and clone size come from that table. The profile covers some 290,000 clones, with about 88% appearing a single time and about 11% taken by the ten largest. Losses at the gene ends were 0 bases for V and 3 bases for J; bases not matched to a gene: 4. Germline CDR1 and CDR2: SGHDT and YYEEEE. The CDR3 loop spans 15 amino acids.

The genes are TRBV5-6 and TRBJ2-3; 7 bases are shared with TRBD1. The sample taken for sequencing was peripheral blood. This TCR came from a woman aged 25 to 39 with COVID-19, enrolled during active disease. The CDR3 DNA follows: TGTGCCAGCAGCTTGGTGCAGGGGGAAACAGATACGCAGTATTTT. This sequence encodes CASSLVQGETDTQYF. Drawing the rest from reference TRBV5-6 and TRBJ2-3, the complete variable domain is DAGVTQSPTHLIKTRGQQVTLRCSPKSGHDTVSWYQQALGQGPQFIFQYYEEEERQRGNFPDRFSGHQFPNYSSELNVNALLLGDSALYLCASSLVQGETDTQYFGPGTRLTVL.